What follows are 17 T cell receptor beta chains derived from one specimen sequenced in a study of T-cell memory formation after mild COVID-19. TCRdb itself ran the 5' RACE reads through MiXCR, one entry per CDR3 protein. The top ten hold 2% to 2.5% of the sample, which has 180,000 or so distinct CDR3 sequences, more than 15% seen once. Sequenced: PBMCs or a T cell subset sorted from them (not recorded which). The receptors were sampled from an adult woman who had mild COVID-19 (a few samples of this study predate the infection). Cell type and time point are not known.

The chain uses TRBV24-1 and TRBJ2-3; 9 nucleotides line up with TRBD1. Germline V gene data show CDR1 as KGHDR and CDR2 as SFDVKD. The CDR3 spans 16 residues. Losses at the gene ends were 2 bases for V and 2 bases for J; bases not matched to a gene: 4. DNA for the CDR3: TGTGCCACCAGTGATTATGGGACAGGGTACACAGATACGCAGTATTTT. Amino acids: CATSDYGTGYTDTQYF.

The rearrangement joins TRBV7-3 to TRBJ2-6, with 10 nucleotides matching TRBD1. J gave up 2 bases and V 4 bases, and 8 bases lay outside the gene matches. CDR1 SGHTA and CDR2 FQGTGA come from the germline V gene. This CDR3 is 18 amino acids long. CDR3 coding DNA: TGTGCCAGCAGCTACCGGACAGGGGGAGGCACTGGGGCCAACGTCCTGACTTTC. Its translation: CASSYRTGGGTGANVLTF.

Only a few counts were recorded for this clonotype. The chain combines TRBV20-1 with TRBJ2-5; 7 bases map to TRBD2. The J segment lost 4 bases and the V segment lost 3 bases, leaving 14 bases of the junction unmatched. Germline V lookup: CDR1 DFQATT, CDR2 SNEGSKA (reference sequence). The CDR3 sequence is 16 residues long. CDR3 bases: TGCAGTGCTAGGTCGGCTAGCGGAATCAAAGGAGAGACCCAGTACTTC. This sequence encodes CSARSASGIKGETQYF.

This clonotype was observed a few times. The chain carries TRBV11-3 and TRBJ2-3; D might be TRBD1 or TRBD2, each matching 6 bases. This CDR3 is 14 amino acids long. V lost 2 bases and J 4 bases, leaving 10 bases between the germline ends. Germline-derived CDR1 and CDR2 are SGHNT and YENEEA. CDR3 in amino acids: CASSLRRGPDTQYF. The DNA of the CDR3 is TGTGCCAGCAGCTTAAGACGGGGGCCAGATACGCAGTATTTT.

This clonotype was observed a few times. CDR3 nucleotides: TGCGCCAGCAGCCAAGATCAGGAAGCGGGAGGGAACAATGAGCAGTTCTTC. It encodes CASSQDQEAGGNNEQFF. The chain carries TRBV4-3 and TRBJ2-1, with 10 bases lining up with TRBD2. The V segment lost 0 bases and the J segment 5 bases; nucleotides outside the gene matches: 7. Germline V gives CDR1 LGHNA, CDR2 YSLEER. The CDR3 runs 17 residues.

This clonotype was picked up many times. The J gene is TRBJ2-3, the V gene TRBV20-1, with D possibly TRBD1 on 5 matching bases. The CDR3 is 17 amino acids. Trimming shortened V by 0 bases and J by 7 bases, and 23 bases separated the two germline ends. The germline gives CDR1 DFQATT, CDR2 SNEGSKA (reference sequence). CDR3 sequence: CSARDGPLGFGAHTQYF. The CDR3 DNA sequence: TGCAGTGCTAGAGATGGGCCTTTGGGCTTTGGGGCTCATACGCAGTATTTT.

The chain joins TRBV14 to TRBJ2-7, with D perhaps matching TRBD1 (6 bases). Trimming took 1 base from V and 2 from J, leaving 15 bases between them. This CDR3 spans 16 amino acids. The V gene's germline CDR1 is SGHDN and CDR2 FVKESK. The DNA of the CDR3 is TGTGCCAGCAGCCAAGTCACAGGGTCTGCCCCCTACGAGCAGTACTTC. This codes for CASSQVTGSAPYEQYF.

This clonotype was observed a handful of times. This sequence joins TRBV7-6 and TRBJ1-5, with 9 bases lining up with TRBD1. Germline lookup yields CDR1 SGHVS and CDR2 FNYEAQ. V gave up 0 bases and J gave up 1 base; unmatched junction bases: 4. The CDR3 has 17 residues. The chain's CDR3 is CASSLAHRGRSNQPQHF. CDR3 in DNA: TGTGCCAGCAGCTTAGCCCACAGGGGGCGAAGCAATCAGCCCCAGCATTTT.

The chain recombines TRBV13 with TRBJ2-5, with D perhaps TRBD1 (6 bases). The germline CDR1 and CDR2 sequences are PRHDT and FYEKMQ (reference sequence). The CDR3 loop spans 14 amino acids. V was trimmed by 3 bases and J by 5 bases, leaving 13 bases between them. CDR3 nucleotides: TGTGCCAGCAGCTTTGGGGGCCTCCGGGAGACCCAGTACTTC. Translating it yields CASSFGGLRETQYF.

This clonotype was seen more than once but under ten times. This chain joins TRBV29-1 and TRBJ1-3; D is uncertain. Per germline, CDR1 SQVTM and CDR2 ANQGSEA. V was shortened by 2 bases and J by 0 bases, with 8 bases between the two germline ends. The CDR3 has 14 amino acids. This CDR3 reads CSVEQALSGNTIYF. In DNA, the CDR3 is TGCAGCGTTGAACAGGCGCTCTCTGGAAACACCATATATTTT.

This clonotype was observed a few times. A read error is likely, as this CDR3 ends without the conserved phenylalanine or tryptophan. The CDR3 sequence is CASSLGGPLNTGELFS. In nucleotides, the CDR3 is TGTGCCAGCAGTTTAGGGGGGCCCCTTAACACCGGGGAGCTGTTTTCT. This sequence joins TRBV12-3 or TRBV12-4 and TRBJ2-2; D might be TRBD1 (6 bases). V lost 1 base and J 2 bases, leaving 11 bases between the germline ends. There are 16 residues in the CDR3.

This clonotype was recorded a few times. The chain uses TRBV6-5 and TRBJ2-5, with D possibly called TRBD1 or TRBD2 (6 bases each). The CDR3 covers 15 residues. CDR1 is MNHEY, CDR2 SVGAGI, per germline. Trimming took off 2 bases at V and 4 bases at J, with 14 bases between the two ends. The CDR3 loop is CASSYGTSRGETQYF. CDR3 nucleotides: TGTGCCAGCAGTTACGGAACTAGCAGGGGAGAGACCCAGTACTTC.

This rearrangement joins TRBV4-2 to TRBJ2-7, with 7 bases fitting TRBD1. J gave up 2 bases and V 3 bases, and 4 bases lay outside the gene matches. The V gene's germline CDR1 is LGHNA and CDR2 YNFKEQ. The CDR3 runs 14 residues. The CDR3 reads CASSHDRVAYEQYF. The CDR3 DNA reads TGTGCCAGCAGCCACGACAGGGTTGCCTACGAGCAGTACTTC.

The chain has TRBV5-1 and TRBJ2-1; D perhaps matches TRBD2 (6 bases). The CDR3 spans 11 residues. Trimming removed 5 bases from V and 6 bases from J, with 6 bases in between. Germline V gene sequence: CDR1 SGHRS, CDR2 YFSETQ. The CDR3, as DNA: TGCGCCAGCAGGGGGGGCAATGAGCAGTTCTTC. Translating it yields CASRGGNEQFF.

This clonotype appeared a few times. The chain is built from TRBV11-2 and TRBJ2-4; D may be TRBD2 (6 bases). The CDR3 is 17 residues long. V shed 4 bases and J shed 1 base, with 17 bases lying between them. The V gene's germline CDR1 is SGHAT and CDR2 FQNNGV. The CDR3 here is CASSSVSGSRAKNIQYF. The CDR3 nucleotides read TGTGCCAGCAGCTCCGTTTCCGGGAGCAGGGCCAAAAACATTCAGTACTTC.

This clonotype is a singleton in its sample. The chain couples TRBV12-3 or TRBV12-4 to TRBJ1-3; the D is unclear. With 2 bases removed from V and 3 bases from J, the gap between germline ends came to 8 bases. The CDR3 spans 14 residues. CDR3 nucleotides: TGTGCCAGCAGTTTAAGGCACGGTGGAAACACCATATATTTT. Amino acids: CASSLRHGGNTIYF.

The chain uses TRBV10-3 and TRBJ2-1; tentative D call: TRBD2 (5 bases). Trimming pared 4 bases from V and 2 bases from J, leaving 15 bases between. Germline V CDR1 and CDR2: ENHRY, SYGVKD. CDR3 length: 16 amino acids. The CDR3 region is CAISGTGVAAYNEQFF. CDR3 coding DNA: TGTGCCATCAGTGGGACCGGGGTGGCGGCCTACAATGAGCAGTTCTTC.